Many counts were recorded for the clone carrying this T cell receptor (beta chain). One end of the junction fails to match germline, which may point to a read error. The germline V gene has CDR1 SGHRS and CDR2 YFSETQ. The CDR3 extends over 12 amino acids. These data originate in a study of blood T cells in healthy people across ages. A J-beta primer mix and a sample-barcoded 5' primer were used in a second PCR of about 6 to 12 cycles. TCRdb independently ran MiXCR on the 5' RACE reads; one entry per CDR3 protein. The table includes over 1,500,000 distinct CDR3 sequences, about 39% detected once. The sample taken for sequencing was blood. This chain connects TRBV5-1 to TRBJ2-3; unclear D gene. The clonotype originates from a human donor in good health. The CDR3 sequence is CASSLEVDTQYF. The CDR3 region has the DNA TGTGCCAGCAGCTTAGAGGTAGATACGCAGTATTTT.